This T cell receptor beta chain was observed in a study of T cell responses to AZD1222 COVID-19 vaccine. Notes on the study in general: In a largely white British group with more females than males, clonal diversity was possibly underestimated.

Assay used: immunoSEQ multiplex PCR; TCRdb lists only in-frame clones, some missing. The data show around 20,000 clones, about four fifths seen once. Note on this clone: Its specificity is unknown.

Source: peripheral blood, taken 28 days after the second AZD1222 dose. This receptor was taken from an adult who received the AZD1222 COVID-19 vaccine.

CDR3 amino acids: CASSLNRGIAEAFF. DNA of the CDR3: TGTGCCAGCAGTTTAAACAGGGGTATCGCTGAAGCTTTCTTT. The chain has TRBV6-5 and TRBJ1-1, with 7 bases that match TRBD1. With 4 bases clipped from V and 6 bases from J, the junction kept 8 bases outside the gene matches. CDR3 length: 14 residues. Looked up from germline, CDR1 is MNHEY and CDR2 is SVGAGI.